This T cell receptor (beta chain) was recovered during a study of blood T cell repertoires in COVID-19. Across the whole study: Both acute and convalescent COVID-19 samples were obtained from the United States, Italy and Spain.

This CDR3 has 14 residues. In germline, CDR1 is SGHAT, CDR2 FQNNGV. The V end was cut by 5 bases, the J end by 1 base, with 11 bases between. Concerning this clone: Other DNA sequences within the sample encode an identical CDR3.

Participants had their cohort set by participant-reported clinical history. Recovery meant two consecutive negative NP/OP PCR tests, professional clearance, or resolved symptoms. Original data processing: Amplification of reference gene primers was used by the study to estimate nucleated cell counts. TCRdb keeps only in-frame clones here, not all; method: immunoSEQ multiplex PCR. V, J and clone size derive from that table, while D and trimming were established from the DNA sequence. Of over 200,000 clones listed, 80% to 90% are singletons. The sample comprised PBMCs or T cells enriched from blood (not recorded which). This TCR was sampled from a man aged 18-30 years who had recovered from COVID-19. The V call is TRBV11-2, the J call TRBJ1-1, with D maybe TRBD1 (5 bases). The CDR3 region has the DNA TGTGCCAGCAGCCCCTGGGGGGGGAACACTGAAGCTTTCTTT. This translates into CASSPWGGNTEAFF. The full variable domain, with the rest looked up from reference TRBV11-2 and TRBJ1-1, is EAGVAQSPRYKIIEKRQSVAFWCNPISGHATLYWYQQILGQGPKLLIQFQNNGVVDDSQLPKDRFSAERLKGVDSTLKIQPAKLEDSAVYLCASSPWGGNTEAFFGQGTRLTVV.